These 32 T cell receptor beta chains were all obtained from the same sample, sequenced in a study of neurological immune-mediated disorders. TCRdb re-called the 5' RACE reads through MiXCR, storing one row per CDR3 protein. The table has some 78,000 distinct CDR3 sequences, about 5.5% seen once. The sample comprised PBMCs. The receptor source for this set is a woman aged 25 to 39 with multiple sclerosis.

The V and J genes are TRBV27 and TRBJ1-5; the D gene is possibly TRBD1 (6 bases). The length of the CDR3 is 13 residues. CDR1 is MNHEY, CDR2 SMNVEV, per germline (reference sequence). Trimming took off 2 bases at V and 4 bases at J, with 6 bases between the two ends. CDR3 DNA sequence: TGTGCCAGCAGTTTAGGACAGAATCAGCCCCAGCATTTT. It codes for CASSLGQNQPQHF.

Many counts were recorded for this clonotype. The genes are TRBV7-9 and TRBJ2-5; maybe TRBD2 (5 bases). The CDR3 totals 13 residues. The germline V gene has CDR1 SEHNR and CDR2 FQNEAQ (reference sequence). V was shortened by 4 bases and J by 2 bases, with 8 bases between the two germline ends. Written as DNA, the CDR3 is TGTGCCAGCAGCTCGGACTTTCAAGAGACCCAGTACTTC. Protein sequence: CASSSDFQETQYF.

This clonotype was seen ten or more times. V is TRBV28 and J is TRBJ2-1, with a weak D call TRBD2 (5 bases). V lost 5 bases, J lost 5 bases, and 25 bases lay in between. CDR1 is MDHEN and CDR2 is SYDVKM in the germline V gene. The CDR3 totals 18 residues. The CDR3 protein is CASSPQRTSPTSDNEQFF. Here the CDR3 DNA reads TGTGCCAGCAGTCCACAGCGGACCTCGCCTACTTCAGACAATGAGCAGTTCTTC.

This clonotype was seen at least ten times. V usage is TRBV7-2 and J usage is TRBJ2-1, with 8 bases identical to TRBD1. V lost 1 base, J lost 4 bases, and 3 bases stayed unmatched. CDR1 SGHTA and CDR2 FQGNSA come from the germline V gene. CDR3 size: 15 residues. The CDR3 spells CASSLVGQVYNEQFF. The CDR3 DNA reads TGTGCCAGCAGCTTAGTGGGACAGGTTTACAATGAGCAGTTCTTC.

The chain has TRBV3-1 and TRBJ1-2; D uncertain. V lost 2 bases to trimming and J lost 4 bases, with 14 bases between them. The CDR3 runs 15 residues. Looked up from germline, CDR1 is LGHDT and CDR2 is YNNKEL (reference sequence). In DNA form, the CDR3 reads TGTGCCAGCAGCCAACCCTCCCGAGGATTCTATGGCTACACCTTC. It specifies CASSQPSRGFYGYTF. The full variable domain, rest sourced from reference TRBV3-1 and TRBJ1-2, is DTAVSQTPKYLVTQMGNDKSIKCEQNLGHDTMYWYKQDSKKFLKIMFSYNNKELIINETVPNRFSPKSPDKAHLNLHINSLELGDSAVYFCASSQPSRGFYGYTFGSGTRLTVV.

This clonotype was seen repeatedly, ten times or more. The chain couples TRBV11-3 to TRBJ2-1; TRBD2 is a possible D gene (6 bases). The CDR3 extends over 17 amino acids. Germline CDR1 reads SGHNT; CDR2 reads YENEEA. Trimming cost V 5 bases and J 2 bases, with 19 bases left between them. The CDR3 DNA reads as TGTGCCAGCAGCCAGTGGGCGGGGCAGGGCACCTACAATGAGCAGTTCTTC. As protein: CASSQWAGQGTYNEQFF. Full variable domain (outside the CDR3, taken from reference TRBV11-3 and TRBJ2-1): EAGVVQSPRYKIIEKKQPVAFWCNPISGHNTLYWYLQNLGQGPELLIRYENEEAVDDSQLPKDRFSAERLKGVDSTLKIQPAELGDSAVYLCASSQWAGQGTYNEQFFGPGTRLTVL.

This clonotype was recorded at least ten times. The chain combines TRBV5-1 with TRBJ2-3; no clear D gene. The CDR3 covers 15 residues. Germline V gives CDR1 SGHRS, CDR2 YFSETQ. V lost 6 bases and J lost 0, with 14 bases in between. The chain's CDR3 is CASKTQVISTDTQYF. The CDR3 nucleotides read TGCGCCAGCAAGACACAAGTTATTAGCACAGATACGCAGTATTTT.

There are a few counts of this clonotype. The rearrangement uses TRBV10-1 and TRBJ2-1; D is uncertain. Trimming took off 5 bases at V and 5 bases at J, with 16 bases between the two ends. The CDR3 is 15 residues long. The germline CDR1 and CDR2 sequences are WNHNN and SYGVQD (reference sequence). The CDR3 bases are TGCGCCAGCAGTAACCCCCACGTCGGAAACAATGAGCAGTTCTTC. This encodes CASSNPHVGNNEQFF.

This clonotype was seen repeatedly, ten times or more. The gene calls are TRBV5-6 and TRBJ2-1; D gene uncertain. Germline V gene data show CDR1 as SGHDT and CDR2 as YYEEEE. The CDR3 length is 16 residues. V was clipped by 3 bases and J by 0 bases, with 13 bases between them. CDR3 residues: CASSSLRSRSYNEQFF. The DNA of the CDR3 is TGTGCCAGCAGCTCCTTGCGCAGCCGCTCCTACAATGAGCAGTTCTTC.

In its sample, this clonotype was seen many times. This chain links TRBV6-5 with TRBJ2-1, with 12 bases that match TRBD2. V lost 5 bases, J lost 6 bases, and 5 bases stayed unmatched. From germline, CDR1 is MNHEY and CDR2 SVGAGI. CDR3 length: 15 residues. The CDR3 sequence: CASSKTSGSPNEQFF. The CDR3 DNA reads as TGTGCCAGCAGTAAGACTAGCGGGAGCCCCAATGAGCAGTTCTTC.

This clonotype was observed many times. The rearrangement links TRBV20-1 to TRBJ1-1; D not resolved. The CDR3 covers 13 residues. With 6 bases removed from V and 0 bases from J, the gap between germline ends came to 11 bases. Looked up from germline, CDR1 is DFQATT and CDR2 is SNEGSKA (reference sequence). CDR3 loop: CSAPSGMNTEAFF. The CDR3 DNA is TGCAGTGCCCCCTCCGGGATGAACACTGAAGCTTTCTTT.

This clonotype came up a few times. The chain joins TRBV10-3 to TRBJ2-1, with TRBD2 identical over 7 bases. The CDR3 is 16 residues long. In germline, CDR1 is ENHRY, CDR2 SYGVKD. Germline trimming cut 4 bases from V and 0 bases from J; bases unmatched to any gene: 6. The CDR3 spells CAISGSSGSSYNEQFF. The CDR3 nucleotides are TGTGCCATCAGTGGGTCTAGCGGAAGCTCCTACAATGAGCAGTTCTTC.

In this sample, this clonotype turned up a few times. This chain uses TRBV27 with TRBJ2-2; D ambiguous. The CDR3 covers 13 residues. V was pared by 3 bases and J by 5 bases, with 7 bases between. Germline lookup yields CDR1 MNHEY and CDR2 SMNVEV (reference sequence). The CDR3, as DNA: TGTGCCAGCAGTTTTAGGCGAACCGGGGAGCTGTTTTTT. Encoded protein: CASSFRRTGELFF.

This clonotype has ten or more counts. V is TRBV12-3 or TRBV12-4 and J is TRBJ2-1, with D possibly matching TRBD2 (6 bases). V was cut by 1 base and J by 1 base, with 14 bases left in between. This CDR3 is 17 amino acids long. Here the CDR3 DNA reads TGTGCCAGCAGTTTAGGAAACGGGAGAGATTCCTACAATGAGCAGTTCTTC. Its protein is CASSLGNGRDSYNEQFF.

This sequence joins TRBV2 and TRBJ2-7; the D is unclear. This CDR3 has 15 residues. Germline loops: CDR1 SNHLY, CDR2 FYNNEI. Deletions cut 4 bases from V and 3 bases from J, with 16 bases between. In nucleotides, the CDR3 is TGTGCCAGCAGTGTGAGTCTCGATGGGTTCTACGAGCAGTACGTC. It is translated as CASSVSLDGFYEQYV.

Ten or more counts support this clonotype. The chain is built from TRBV20-1 and TRBJ1-2; the D is unclear. The ends were cut back, 8 bases at V and 4 bases at J, with 29 bases in the middle. CDR1 and CDR2 (germline): DFQATT, SNEGSKA (reference sequence). CDR3 length: 17 amino acids. DNA of the CDR3: TGCAGTACCCGACCGTGGCCAGGAGAGGATAAGGGCTATGGCTACACCTTC. Translating gives CSTRPWPGEDKGYGYTF.

This clonotype was counted ten times or more. The gene calls are TRBV12-3 or TRBV12-4 and TRBJ1-1; TRBD1 agrees at 8 bases. Trimming cost V 5 bases and J 0 bases; bases outside gene matches: 5. The CDR3 covers 15 residues. CDR3 sequence reads: CASSPRDRLNTEAFF. CDR3 bases: TGTGCCAGCAGTCCCCGGGACAGGCTGAACACTGAAGCTTTCTTT.

This clonotype has ten or more counts. The chain has TRBV5-1 and TRBJ2-2; 10 positions agree with TRBD2. Looked up from germline, CDR1 is SGHRS and CDR2 is YFSETQ. CDR3 length equals 16 residues. The trim removed 3 bases at V and 1 base at J, leaving 3 bases unmatched. CDR3 in amino acids: CASSSLAGLNTGELFF. The CDR3, as DNA: TGCGCCAGCAGCTCACTAGCGGGGCTGAACACCGGGGAGCTGTTTTTT.

This clonotype has a count of ten or more. The chain carries TRBV5-1 and TRBJ1-6, with D possibly being TRBD1 (5 bases). CDR1 SGHRS and CDR2 YFSETQ come from the germline V gene. Trimming pared 0 bases from V and 7 bases from J, leaving 11 bases between. The CDR3 sequence is 15 residues long. The CDR3 nucleotides are TGCGCCAGCAGCTTGGATCCGGGGGGGAATTCACCCCTCCACTTT. It translates to CASSLDPGGNSPLHF.

The chain combines TRBV5-5 with TRBJ1-2; 7 bases map to TRBD1. J gave up 4 bases and V 3 bases, and 18 bases lay outside the gene matches. The CDR3 is 18 residues long. Germline V CDR1 and CDR2: SGHKS, YYEKEE (reference sequence). CDR3 in DNA: TGTGCCAGCAGCTCAGCTCATTTGGGACAGTCTCAATTCTATGGCTACACCTTC. Translation gives CASSSAHLGQSQFYGYTF.

In the case of this clonotype: It may be a read error: a sequence one base away is much more abundant. CDR3 in DNA: TGTGCCAGCTGCGCCTGGGACACCTACAATGAGCAGTTCTTC. This gives the protein CASCAWDTYNEQFF. The rearrangement joins TRBV7-2 to TRBJ2-1; possible D gene TRBD1, 6 bases. Trimming left V 8 bases short and J 2 bases short, with 13 bases between. Germline assignment: CDR1 SGHTA and CDR2 FQGNSA. The CDR3 spans 14 residues. Full variable domain (outside the CDR3, taken from reference TRBV7-2 and TRBJ2-1): GAGVSQSPSNKVTEKGKDVELRCDPISGHTALYWYRQSLGQGLEFLIYFQGNSAPDKSGLPSDRFSAERTGGSVSTLTIQRTQQEDSAVYLCASCAWDTYNEQFFGPGTRLTVL.

This clonotype came up many times. With a much larger clone just one base away, this may be a read error. This chain connects TRBV20-1 to TRBJ2-3; unclear D gene. The CDR3 extends over 14 amino acids. V was trimmed by 3 bases and J by 4 bases, leaving 14 bases between them. Germline V gene lookup returns CDR1 DFQATT and CDR2 SNEGSKA (reference sequence). CDR3 region: CSARTLVASDTQYF. The CDR3 bases are TGCAGTGCTAGGACTCTAGTGGCCTCAGATACGCAGTATTTT.

The rearrangement links TRBV20-1 to TRBJ1-2; D is possibly TRBD1 (6 bases). The CDR3 has 12 amino acids. V dropped 6 bases and J dropped 5 bases, with 13 bases sitting between them. The germline CDR1 and CDR2 sequences are DFQATT and SNEGSKA (reference sequence). The CDR3: CSARDNWYGYTF. The CDR3 region has the DNA TGCAGTGCCAGGGACAATTGGTATGGCTACACCTTC.

This chain connects TRBV29-1 to TRBJ2-5; D is perhaps TRBD1 (6 bases). Germline V lookup: CDR1 SQVTM, CDR2 ANQGSEA. The CDR3 is 14 amino acids. V gave up 1 base and J gave up 3 bases, with 12 bases separating them. CDR3 coding DNA: TGCAGCGTTGAAGTCCCAAGGACAGAAGAGACCCAGTACTTC. Translation gives CSVEVPRTEETQYF.

This clonotype was observed a handful of times. This chain uses TRBV5-5 with TRBJ2-6; 8 nucleotides agree with TRBD1. Germline V gene data show CDR1 as SGHKS and CDR2 as YYEKEE (reference sequence). The V and J ends lost 2 bases and 3 bases, in that order; junction bases with no gene match: 7. The CDR3 consists of 17 residues. CDR3 amino acids: CASSFAGTGFGANVLTF. The CDR3 DNA is TGTGCCAGCAGCTTCGCCGGGACAGGTTTTGGGGCCAACGTCCTGACTTTC.

This clonotype was found many times. V and J are TRBV12-3 or TRBV12-4 and TRBJ2-3, with 9 bases identical to TRBD2. The V and J ends lost 7 bases and 6 bases, in that order; junction bases with no gene match: 17. CDR3 length equals 17 residues. The CDR3 loop reads CASIKGSGGPIRDTQYF. The CDR3 DNA is TGTGCCAGCATCAAAGGCAGCGGGGGGCCAATCAGGGATACGCAGTATTTT.

In regard to this clonotype: This clone may be a read error of a much larger clone one base away. V gene TRBV12-3 or TRBV12-4 combines with J gene TRBJ1-1; TRBD1 matches at 7 bases. Trimming took 8 bases from V and 6 from J; bases not matched to a gene: 12. This CDR3 is 14 amino acids long. CDR3 loop: CASEREGAVAEAFF. CDR3 coding DNA: TGTGCCAGCGAAAGGGAGGGGGCTGTGGCTGAAGCTTTCTTT.

In this sample, this clonotype turned up many times. The V gene is TRBV6-4, the J gene TRBJ2-5; D is unresolved. There are 12 residues in the CDR3. Germline V CDR1 and CDR2: MRHNA, SNTAGT. The germline V and J ends were trimmed by 0 bases and 8 bases, with 7 bases remaining between them. CDR3 residues: CASSDSGGTQYF. The CDR3 nucleotides are TGTGCCAGCAGTGACTCCGGCGGTACCCAGTACTTC.

Many counts were recorded for this clonotype. CDR3 nucleotides: TGCGCCAGCAGCTTGGAACAGAATGAAAAACTGTTTTTT. This translates into CASSLEQNEKLFF. The V call is TRBV5-1, the J call TRBJ1-4; D uncertain. The V gene lost 0 bases and the J gene lost 5 bases, with 5 bases spanning the gap. This CDR3 is 13 amino acids long. Germline V CDR1 and CDR2: SGHRS, YFSETQ.

This clonotype was recorded at least ten times. The rearrangement links TRBV10-3 to TRBJ2-5; TRBD2 matches at 11 bases. The CDR3 covers 16 residues. After removal of 4 bases from V and 1 base from J, the junction contained 5 bases not matched to a gene. The germline V gene encodes CDR1 ENHRY and CDR2 SYGVKD. This CDR3 reads CAISGRGTSGQETQYF. The DNA for the CDR3 is TGTGCCATCAGTGGACGCGGGACTAGCGGCCAAGAGACCCAGTACTTC.

This clonotype showed up many times. The V call is TRBV20-1, the J call TRBJ2-3, with TRBD2 matching 14 bases. This CDR3 is built from 17 residues. CDR1 is DFQATT and CDR2 is SNEGSKA in the germline V gene (reference sequence). The V gene end was trimmed by 4 bases and the J gene end by 4 bases; junction bases not matched to a gene: 10. The CDR3 reads CSATPGLAGEGADTQYF. The CDR3 nucleotides read TGCAGTGCTACGCCGGGACTAGCGGGAGAAGGCGCAGATACGCAGTATTTT.

In its sample, this clonotype was seen many times. J is TRBJ2-3 and V is TRBV7-3, with a weak D call TRBD2 (6 bases). V was pared by 3 bases and J by 4 bases, with 8 bases between. In germline, CDR1 is SGHTA, CDR2 FQGTGA. The CDR3 is 13 amino acids. CDR3 DNA sequence: TGTGCCAGCAGCTTTGGAGGGTCAGATACGCAGTATTTT. Protein: CASSFGGSDTQYF.